This TCR beta chain was identified during a study of T cell clusters in autoimmune cytopenias. Study findings and constraints: Clustering suggested that physiological T cell clusters were missing in primary autoimmune cytopenia patients. No experiment has yet validated the function of the T cell clusters defined in silico.

Worth noting for this clonotype: Its antigen is not known.

TRB amplification used approximately 250 ng of peripheral blood genomic DNA. TRB rearrangements were amplified by touch-down multiplex PCR with mixed TRB-A/B primers. TCRdb reanalyzed the multiplex PCR reads, giving one entry per CDR3 protein sequence and no DNA. Recorded for this sample: approximately 6,400 distinct CDR3 sequences. This CDR3 contains 13 residues. Germline loops: CDR1 DFQATT, CDR2 SNEGSKA (reference sequence). Separately, the same data were catalogued under a study of T cell repertoires in aging, cancer and after chemotherapy. Per that study: Healthy donor repertoires were recorded over several months to years and showed clear clonal overlap.

This sequence joins TRBV20-1 and TRBJ2-5; there is no DNA to check the TCRdb D call of TRBD1. The receptor was derived from a human donor in good health. Material for sequencing was peripheral blood. The CDR3 reads CSVRDRGQETQYF.